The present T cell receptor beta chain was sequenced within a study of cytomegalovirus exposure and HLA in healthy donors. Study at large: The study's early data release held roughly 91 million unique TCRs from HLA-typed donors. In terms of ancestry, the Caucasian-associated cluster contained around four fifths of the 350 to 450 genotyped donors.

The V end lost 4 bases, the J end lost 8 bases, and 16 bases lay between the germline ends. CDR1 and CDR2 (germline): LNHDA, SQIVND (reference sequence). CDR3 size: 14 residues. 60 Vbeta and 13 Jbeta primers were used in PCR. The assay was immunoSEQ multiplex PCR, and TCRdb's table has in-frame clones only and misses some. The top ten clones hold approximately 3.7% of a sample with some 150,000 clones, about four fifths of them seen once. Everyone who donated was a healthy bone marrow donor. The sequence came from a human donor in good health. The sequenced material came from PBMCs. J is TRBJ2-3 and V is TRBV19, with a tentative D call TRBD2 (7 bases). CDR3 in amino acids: CASSTSPRGGTQYF. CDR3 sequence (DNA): TGTGCCAGTAGTACCTCTCCTAGGGGGGGTACGCAGTATTTT.